The TCR beta chain described here comes from a study of CXCR3-negative and CXCR3-positive naive CD8 T cells. Findings and limits, study-wide: Partially decreased CXCR3 expression was recorded after cryopreservation, and fresh PBMCs were used in most assays. TRB CDR3 hydrophobicity was greater in CXCR3-positive naive cells than in CXCR3-negative naive cells.

Through 5' RACE with UMI labels, the TRB cDNA libraries were prepared. From the 5' RACE reads, TCRdb lists one entry per CDR3 protein and no DNA. This listing includes around 160,000 distinct CDR3 sequences. This CDR3 has 16 residues. From germline, CDR1 is MNHEY and CDR2 SVGAGI. A remark on this clonotype: Its specificity is not known.

This receptor was taken from a human donor in good health. Some clones in this sample may be carry-over from other donors' samples. The sequenced sample consisted of naive CXCR3+ CD8+ T cells from blood. Subset specified: CD45RO-CCR7+CD27+CD95- naive CD8+ T cells expressing CXCR3 (TNR3+). The rearrangement uses TRBV6-5 and TRBJ2-2; TCRdb proposes TRBD1, but this gene call is untestable without DNA. The CDR3 here is CASSYSRGVSAGELFF.